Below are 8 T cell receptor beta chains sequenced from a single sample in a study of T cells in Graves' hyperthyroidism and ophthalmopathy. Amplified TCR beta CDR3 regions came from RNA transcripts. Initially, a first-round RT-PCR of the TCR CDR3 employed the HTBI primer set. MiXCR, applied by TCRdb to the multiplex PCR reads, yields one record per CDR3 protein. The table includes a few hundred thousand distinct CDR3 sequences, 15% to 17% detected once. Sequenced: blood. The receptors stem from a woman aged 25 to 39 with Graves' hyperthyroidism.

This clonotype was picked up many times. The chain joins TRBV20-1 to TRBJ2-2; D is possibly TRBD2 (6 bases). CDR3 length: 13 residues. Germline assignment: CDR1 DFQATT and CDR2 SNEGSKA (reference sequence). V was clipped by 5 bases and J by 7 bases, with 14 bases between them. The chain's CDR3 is CSARRASSGELFF. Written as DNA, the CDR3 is TGCAGTGCTCGGAGGGCATCTAGCGGGGAGCTGTTTTTT.

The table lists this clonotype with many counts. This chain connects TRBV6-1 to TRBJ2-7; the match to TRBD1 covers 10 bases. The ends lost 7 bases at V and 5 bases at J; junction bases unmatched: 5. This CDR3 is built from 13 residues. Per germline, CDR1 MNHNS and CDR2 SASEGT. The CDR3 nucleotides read TGTGCCAGCAAAGGACAGGGGGTTCACGAGCAGTACTTC. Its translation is CASKGQGVHEQYF.

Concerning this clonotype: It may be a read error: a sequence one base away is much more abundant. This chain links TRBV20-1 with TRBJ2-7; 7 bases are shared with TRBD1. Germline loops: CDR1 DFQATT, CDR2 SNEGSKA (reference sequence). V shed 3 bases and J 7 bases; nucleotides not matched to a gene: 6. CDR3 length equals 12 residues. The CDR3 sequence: CSASDRVSEQYF. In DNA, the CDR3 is TGCAGTGCTAGTGACAGGGTCAGTGAGCAGTACTTC.

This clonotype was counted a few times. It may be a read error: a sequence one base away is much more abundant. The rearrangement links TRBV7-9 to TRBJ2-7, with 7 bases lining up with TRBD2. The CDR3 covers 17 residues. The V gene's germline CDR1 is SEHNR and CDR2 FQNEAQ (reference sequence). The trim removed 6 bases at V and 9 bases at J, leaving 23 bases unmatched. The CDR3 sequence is CASSSTKGPAGLSGQYF. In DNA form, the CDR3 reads TGTGCCAGCAGTTCTACAAAGGGGCCAGCGGGACTGAGCGGGCAGTACTTC.

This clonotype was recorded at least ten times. The DNA of the CDR3 is TGTGCCAGCAGAGAAACGGGAGGCTGGGGCACAGATACGCAGTATTTT. Translating it yields CASRETGGWGTDTQYF. The rearrangement links TRBV7-2 to TRBJ2-3, with 7 bases aligning to TRBD2. The CDR3 length is 16 residues. V was pared by 6 bases and J by 1 base, with 10 bases of the junction left unmatched. Germline V gene sequence: CDR1 SGHTA, CDR2 FQGNSA.

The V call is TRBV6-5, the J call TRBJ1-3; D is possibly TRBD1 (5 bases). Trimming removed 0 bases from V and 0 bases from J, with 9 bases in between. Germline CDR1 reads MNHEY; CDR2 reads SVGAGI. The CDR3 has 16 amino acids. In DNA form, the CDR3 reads TGTGCCAGCAGTTACTCGGGTCAGGGCTCTGGAAACACCATATATTTT. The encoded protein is CASSYSGQGSGNTIYF.

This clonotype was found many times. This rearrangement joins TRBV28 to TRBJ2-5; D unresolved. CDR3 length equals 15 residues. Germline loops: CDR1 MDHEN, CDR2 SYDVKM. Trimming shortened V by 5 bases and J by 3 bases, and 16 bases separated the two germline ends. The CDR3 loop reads CASSRSFRVKETQYF. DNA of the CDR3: TGTGCCAGCAGTAGGTCTTTCCGGGTAAAAGAGACCCAGTACTTC.

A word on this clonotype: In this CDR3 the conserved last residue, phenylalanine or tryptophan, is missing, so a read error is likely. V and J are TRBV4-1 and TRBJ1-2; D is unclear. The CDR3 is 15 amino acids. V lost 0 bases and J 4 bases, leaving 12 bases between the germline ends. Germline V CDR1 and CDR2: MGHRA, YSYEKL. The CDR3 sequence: CASSQEFGEGYGYTL. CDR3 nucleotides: TGCGCCAGCAGCCAAGAATTCGGGGAGGGCTATGGCTACACCCTC.